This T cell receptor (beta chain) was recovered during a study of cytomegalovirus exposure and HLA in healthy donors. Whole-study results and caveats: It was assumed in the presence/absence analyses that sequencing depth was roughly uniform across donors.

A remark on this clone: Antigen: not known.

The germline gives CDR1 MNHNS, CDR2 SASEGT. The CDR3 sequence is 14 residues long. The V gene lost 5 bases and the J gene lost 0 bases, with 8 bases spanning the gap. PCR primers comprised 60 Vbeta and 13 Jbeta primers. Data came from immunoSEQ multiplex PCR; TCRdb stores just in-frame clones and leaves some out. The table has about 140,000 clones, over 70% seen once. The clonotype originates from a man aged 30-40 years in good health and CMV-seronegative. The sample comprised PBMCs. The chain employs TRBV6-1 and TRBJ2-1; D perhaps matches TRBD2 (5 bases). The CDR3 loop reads CASSPGFSYNEQFF. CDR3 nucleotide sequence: TGTGCCAGCAGTCCGGGGTTCTCCTACAATGAGCAGTTCTTC.